This TCR beta chain was captured in a study of Tregs in tolerant kidney transplant recipients. As concerns this clone: Antigen unknown.

Clones were read by immunoSEQ multiplex PCR, and TCRdb kept only the in-frame ones, dropping some. The sample yields about 83,000 clones, roughly 98% seen once. Study-wide results and caveats: Findings come from small patient numbers and require larger validation. No direct test of biological reproducibility was done here.

V shed 5 bases, J shed 8 bases, and the junction held 10 bases outside the gene matches. The CDR3 runs 15 residues. The germline V gene has CDR1 LNHDA and CDR2 SQIVND (reference sequence). This clonotype originated in a human donor who received a combined kidney and bone marrow transplant. The specimen was CD4+ T cells from blood, collected before the transplant. V usage is TRBV19 and J usage is TRBJ1-4; 8 positions agree with TRBD1. The CDR3 sequence: CASSSMTGVGEKLFF. CDR3 in DNA: TGTGCCAGTAGTTCAATGACAGGGGTAGGCGAAAAACTGTTTTTT.